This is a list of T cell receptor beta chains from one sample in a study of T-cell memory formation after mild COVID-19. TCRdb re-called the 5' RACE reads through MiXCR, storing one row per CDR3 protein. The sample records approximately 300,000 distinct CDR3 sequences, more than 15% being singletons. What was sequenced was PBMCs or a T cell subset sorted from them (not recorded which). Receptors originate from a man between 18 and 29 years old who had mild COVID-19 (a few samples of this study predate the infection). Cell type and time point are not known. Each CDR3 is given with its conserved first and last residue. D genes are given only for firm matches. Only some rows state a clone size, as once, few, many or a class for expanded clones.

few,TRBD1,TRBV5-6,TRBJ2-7,TGTGCCAGCAGCGATCCGGGACAGGGGTTATACGAGCAGTACTTC,CASSDPGQGLYEQYF
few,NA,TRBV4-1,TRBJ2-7,TGCGCCAGCAGCCTCGAGACAGGAGGGGCCTACGAGCAGTACTTC,CASSLETGGAYEQYF
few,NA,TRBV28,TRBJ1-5,TGTGCCAGCAGTTTATACTCCTTGAAACAGCCCCAGCATTTT,CASSLYSLKQPQHF
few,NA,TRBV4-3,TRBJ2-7,TGCGCCAGCAGCCAAGGGCAGAGCGATCGGTACGACGAGCAGTACTTC,CASSQGQSDRYDEQYF
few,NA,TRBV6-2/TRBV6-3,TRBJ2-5,TGTGCCAGCAGGGGCGAGGTTCACCAAGAGACCCAGTACTTC,CASRGEVHQETQYF
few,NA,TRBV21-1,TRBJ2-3,TGTGCCAGCAGCCCTGACAGGGGGCGCACAGATACGCAGTATTTT,CASSPDRGRTDTQYF
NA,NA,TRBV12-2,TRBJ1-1,TGTGCAAGTCGCTTTACAGGGGAAATTACTGAAGCTTTCTTT,CASRFTGEITEAFF
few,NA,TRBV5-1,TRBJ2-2,TGCGCCAGCAGCTTGATGGCAGGTTCCACCGGGGAGCTGTTTTTT,CASSLMAGSTGELFF
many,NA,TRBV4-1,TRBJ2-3,TGCGCCAGCAGCCAAGAATTCCTTCCAAGCACAGATACGCAGTATTTT,CASSQEFLPSTDTQYF
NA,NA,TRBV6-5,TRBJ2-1,TGTGCCAGCAGTCAAGGGGGGACTGGAAGGAATGAGCAGTTCTTC,CASSQGGTGRNEQFF
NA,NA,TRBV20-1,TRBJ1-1,TGCAGTCTCCGACAGGCCCTTGGGGTGAACACTGAAGCTTTCTTT,CSLRQALGVNTEAFF
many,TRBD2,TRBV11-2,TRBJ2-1,TGTGCCAGCAGCGACTGGACTAGCGGGGGGGCAAAAGATGAGCAGTTCTTC,CASSDWTSGGAKDEQFF
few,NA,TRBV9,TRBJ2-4,TGTGCCAGCAGCCAGGGCTCGGGAACGGAAAACATTCAGTACTTC,CASSQGSGTENIQYF
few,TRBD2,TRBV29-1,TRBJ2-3,TGCAGCGTTGAGGCGCCTAGCGGTACAGATACGCAGTATTTT,CSVEAPSGTDTQYF
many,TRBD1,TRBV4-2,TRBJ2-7,TGTGCCAGCAGCCCAGAGACAGGGGGAGTGGGCGAGCAGTACTTC,CASSPETGGVGEQYF
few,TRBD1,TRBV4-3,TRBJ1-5,TGCGCCAGCAGCCTGGGACAGGGTAGTCAGCCCCAGCATTTT,CASSLGQGSQPQHF
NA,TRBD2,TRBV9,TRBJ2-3,TGTGCCAGCAGCTCCTGGACTAGCGGGGATACGCAGTATTTT,CASSSWTSGDTQYF
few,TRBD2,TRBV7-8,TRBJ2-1,TGTGCCAGCAGCTCCACTAGCGGGGTTGATGAGCAGTTCTTC,CASSSTSGVDEQFF
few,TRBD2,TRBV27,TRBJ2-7,TGTGCCAGCGGACTAGCGGGGGGGTTCACCTACGAGCAGTACTTC,CASGLAGGFTYEQYF
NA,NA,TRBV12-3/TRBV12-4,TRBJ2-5,TGTGCCAGCAGTCACACCGGACAGGGCAGAGGGGGGGTTCGAGAGACCCAGTACTTC,CASSHTGQGRGGVRETQYF
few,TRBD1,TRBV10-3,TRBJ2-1,TGTGCCATCAGTTCCGGGACAGGGAGTAATGAGCAGTTCTTC,CAISSGTGSNEQFF
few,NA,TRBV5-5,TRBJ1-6,TGTGCCAGCAGCTTGGCCTGGGAGGGGAGCTCCTATAATTCACCCCTCCACTTT,CASSLAWEGSSYNSPLHF
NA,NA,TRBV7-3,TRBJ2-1,TGTGCCAGCAGCTACGGGACCGGCAACAATGAGCAGTTCTTC,CASSYGTGNNEQFF
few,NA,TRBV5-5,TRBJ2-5,TGTGCCAGCAGCAACACAGGGTACCAAGAGACCCAGTACTTC,CASSNTGYQETQYF
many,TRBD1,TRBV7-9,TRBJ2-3,TGTGCCAGCAGCGGGACAGGGTCCACAGATACGCAGTATTTT,CASSGTGSTDTQYF